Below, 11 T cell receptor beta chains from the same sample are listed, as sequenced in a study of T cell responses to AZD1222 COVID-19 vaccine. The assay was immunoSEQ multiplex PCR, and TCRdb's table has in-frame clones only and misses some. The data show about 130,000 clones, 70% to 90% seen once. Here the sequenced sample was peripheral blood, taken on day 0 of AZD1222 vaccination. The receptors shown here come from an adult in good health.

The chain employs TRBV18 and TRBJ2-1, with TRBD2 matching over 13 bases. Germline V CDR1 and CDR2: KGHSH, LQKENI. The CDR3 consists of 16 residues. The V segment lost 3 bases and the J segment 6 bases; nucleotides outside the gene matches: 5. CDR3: CASSPRTSGGGNEQFF. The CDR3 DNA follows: TGTGCCAGCTCACCGAGGACTAGCGGGGGCGGCAATGAGCAGTTCTTC.

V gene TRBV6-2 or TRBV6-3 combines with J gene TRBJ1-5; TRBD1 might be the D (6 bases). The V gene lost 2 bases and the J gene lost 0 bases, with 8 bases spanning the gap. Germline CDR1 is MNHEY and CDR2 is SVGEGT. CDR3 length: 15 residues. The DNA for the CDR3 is TGTGCCAGCAGTTACGGGGGCTATAGCAATCAGCCCCAGCATTTT. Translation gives CASSYGGYSNQPQHF.

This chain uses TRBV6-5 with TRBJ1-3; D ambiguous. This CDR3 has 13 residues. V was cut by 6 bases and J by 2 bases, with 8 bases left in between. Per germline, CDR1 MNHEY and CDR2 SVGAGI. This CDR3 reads CASSKEAGNTIYF. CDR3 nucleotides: TGTGCCAGCAGCAAGGAGGCTGGAAACACCATATATTTT.

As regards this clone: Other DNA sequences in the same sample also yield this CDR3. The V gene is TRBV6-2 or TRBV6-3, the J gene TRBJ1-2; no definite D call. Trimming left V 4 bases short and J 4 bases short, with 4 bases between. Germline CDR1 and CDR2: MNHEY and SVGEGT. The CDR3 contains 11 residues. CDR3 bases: TGTGCCAGCAGTTCTGGCTATGGCTACACCTTC. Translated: CASSSGYGYTF.

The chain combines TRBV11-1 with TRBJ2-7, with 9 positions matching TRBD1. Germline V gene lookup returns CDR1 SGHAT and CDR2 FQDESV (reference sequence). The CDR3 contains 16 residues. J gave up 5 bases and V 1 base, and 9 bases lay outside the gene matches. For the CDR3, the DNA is TGTGCCAGCAGCTTAGGAGTTAGGGACAGGGTCCACGAGCAGTACTTC. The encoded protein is CASSLGVRDRVHEQYF.

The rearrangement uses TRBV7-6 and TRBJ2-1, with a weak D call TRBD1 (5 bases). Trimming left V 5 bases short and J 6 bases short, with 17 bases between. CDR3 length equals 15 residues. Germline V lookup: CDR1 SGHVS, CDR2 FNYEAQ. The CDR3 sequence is CASSVSMGLPNEQFF. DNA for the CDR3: TGTGCCAGCAGCGTCTCTATGGGGCTCCCCAATGAGCAGTTCTTC.

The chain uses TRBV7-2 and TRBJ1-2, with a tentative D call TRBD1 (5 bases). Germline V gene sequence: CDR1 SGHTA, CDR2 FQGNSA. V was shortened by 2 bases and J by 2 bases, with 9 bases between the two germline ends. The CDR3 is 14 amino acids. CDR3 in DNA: TGTGCCAGCAGCTTAACGAGACAGAACTATGGCTACACCTTC. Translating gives CASSLTRQNYGYTF.

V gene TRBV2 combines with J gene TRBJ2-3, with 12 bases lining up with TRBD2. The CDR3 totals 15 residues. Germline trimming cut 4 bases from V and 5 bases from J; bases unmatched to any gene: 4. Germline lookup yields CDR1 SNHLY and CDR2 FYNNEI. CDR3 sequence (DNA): TGTGCCAGCAGTGGGGGACTAGCGGGTATAGATACGCAGTATTTT. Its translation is CASSGGLAGIDTQYF.

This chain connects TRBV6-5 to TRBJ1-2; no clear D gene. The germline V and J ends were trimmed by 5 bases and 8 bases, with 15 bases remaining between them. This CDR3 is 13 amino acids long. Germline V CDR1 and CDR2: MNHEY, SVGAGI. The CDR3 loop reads CASSPEGLGGYTF. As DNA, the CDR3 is TGTGCCAGCAGTCCCGAGGGCTTGGGAGGCTACACCTTC.

CDR3 DNA sequence: TGTGCCAGTAGTAATGGCAGGGGGCGGGAGACCCAGTACTTC. It encodes CASSNGRGRETQYF. This chain links TRBV19 with TRBJ2-5; 8 bases are shared with TRBD1. The CDR3 loop spans 14 amino acids. In germline, CDR1 is LNHDA, CDR2 SQIVND (reference sequence). V shed 4 bases and J 5 bases; nucleotides not matched to a gene: 6.

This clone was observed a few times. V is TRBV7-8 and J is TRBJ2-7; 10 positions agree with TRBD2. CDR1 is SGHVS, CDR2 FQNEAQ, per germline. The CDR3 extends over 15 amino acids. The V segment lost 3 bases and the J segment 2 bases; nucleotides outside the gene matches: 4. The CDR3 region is CASSLRTSGAYEQYF. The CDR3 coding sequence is TGTGCCAGCAGCTTGCGGACTAGCGGAGCCTACGAGCAGTACTTC.